This is a list of T cell receptor beta chains from one sample in a study of T cell responses to AZD1222 COVID-19 vaccine. Clones were read by immunoSEQ multiplex PCR, and TCRdb kept only the in-frame ones, dropping some. The sample contains under 20,000 clones, roughly 90% of which appear only once. The material sequenced was peripheral blood, taken 28 days after the second AZD1222 dose. Every receptor here comes from an adult who received the AZD1222 COVID-19 vaccine. CDR3s include the opening cysteine and the closing phenylalanine or tryptophan. The D gene is left open where the match is weak. Rows give clone size only sometimes, using once, few, many, or a class for an expanded clone.

v_call	cdr3_length	j_call	clone_size	d_call	cdr3_nt	cdr3_aa
TRBV6-2/TRBV6-3	15	TRBJ1-1	.	TRBD1	TGTGCCAGCAGTCGTCCCGGGACAGGGAACACTGAAGCTTTCTTT	CASSRPGTGNTEAFF
TRBV27	14	TRBJ2-2	few	TRBD2	TGTGCCAGCGCCGGGACTACACTCACCGGGGAGCTGTTTTTT	CASAGTTLTGELFF
TRBV6-5	16	TRBJ1-2	.	TRBD1	TGTGCCAGCAGTTACTCGGGGATGTCAGGGGGCGAATGGTACACCTTC	CASSYSGMSGGEWYTF
TRBV28	15	TRBJ1-2	.	.	TGTGCCAGCATCCCGGCGCCGGGGGGGCAGGGAGGCTACACCTTC	CASIPAPGGQGGYTF
TRBV11-3	13	TRBJ2-7	.	TRBD1	TGTGCCAGCAGCTTAGCCACAGGGGTCGAGCAGTACTTC	CASSLATGVEQYF
TRBV5-6	16	TRBJ1-2	.	.	TGTGCCAGCAGTCCCTCCCTCGAACAGAGCGTATATGGCTACACCTTC	CASSPSLEQSVYGYTF
TRBV19	15	TRBJ1-5	.	TRBD1	TGTGCCAGTAGTACCGCCGGGACAGGGTTTCAGCCCCAGCATTTT	CASSTAGTGFQPQHF
TRBV28	14	TRBJ1-2	.	.	TGTGCCAGCAGTTTACTCTCACGGCAGGAGGGCTACACCTTC	CASSLLSRQEGYTF
TRBV19	15	TRBJ1-1	.	.	TGTGCCAGTAGTTATGCACAGGGCCACCACACTGAAGCTTTCTTT	CASSYAQGHHTEAFF
TRBV19	16	TRBJ2-6	.	.	TGTGCCAGTAGTATAGCTGGGTTGTCTGGGGCCAACGTCCTGACTTTC	CASSIAGLSGANVLTF
TRBV5-4	16	TRBJ2-7	once	TRBD2	TGTGCCAGCAGCTATGGTGGACTAGCGGGAATTTACGAGCAGTACTTC	CASSYGGLAGIYEQYF
TRBV6-5	15	TRBJ1-2	few	TRBD1	TGTGCCAGCAGTTACTCGACAGGGTCATCGTATGGCTACACCTTC	CASSYSTGSSYGYTF
TRBV15	15	TRBJ2-7	medium-sized	.	TGTGCCACCAGCAGAGGGAGCCCTAGCTCCTACGAGCAGTACTTC	CATSRGSPSSYEQYF
TRBV7-8	14	TRBJ2-1	.	.	TGTGCCAGCAGCTCTCTCTGGTCGGGTCTAGGTGCGCTCTTC	CASSSLWSGLGALF
TRBV19	15	TRBJ1-4	.	.	TGTGCCAGTCGCGATCCGGGACGGCCTAATGAAAAACTGTTTTTT	CASRDPGRPNEKLFF
TRBV13	13	TRBJ2-1	.	.	TGTGCCAGCAGCACAGGACAGCTCAATGAGCAGTTCTTC	CASSTGQLNEQFF
TRBV12-3/TRBV12-4	11	TRBJ1-1	.	.	TGTGCCAGCAGTCAGAACACTGAAGCTTTCTTT	CASSQNTEAFF
TRBV18	12	TRBJ1-1	.	.	TGTGCCAGCTCACTCCCCAGCACTGAAGCTTTCTTT	CASSLPSTEAFF
TRBV14	15	TRBJ2-7	.	.	TGTGCCAGCAGCCCACTGAGGGGCCCCTACTACGAGCAGTACTTC	CASSPLRGPYYEQYF
TRBV28	16	TRBJ2-7	once	TRBD1	TGTGCCAGCAGTTCCCCCTCACAGGGGATGGACTACGAGCAGTACTTC	CASSSPSQGMDYEQYF
TRBV12-5	14	TRBJ1-1	.	.	TGTGCTAGTGGCGACGAGGGGCTCTACACTGAAGCTTTCTTT	CASGDEGLYTEAFF
TRBV7-6	14	TRBJ2-7	few	.	TGTGCCAGCAGCTTAGCGGGAAGCTCCTACGAGCAGTACTTC	CASSLAGSSYEQYF
TRBV13	16	TRBJ2-1	.	TRBD1	TGTGCCAGCAGCCACACAGGGGGCGCGGTGACCAATGAGCAGTTCTTC	CASSHTGGAVTNEQFF
TRBV28	13	TRBJ2-1	.	.	TGTGCCAGCAGTTTAGGGGCTCCTAATGAGCAGTTCTTC	CASSLGAPNEQFF
TRBV9	15	TRBJ2-7	.	.	TGTGCCAGCAGCGTAGGTCCTAGCTCCACCTACGAGCAGTACTTC	CASSVGPSSTYEQYF
TRBV21-1	15	TRBJ1-3	.	.	TGTGCCTCAACCAGGGCCCCCTACTCTGGAAACACCATATATTTT	CASTRAPYSGNTIYF
TRBV19	15	TRBJ1-6	.	.	TGTGCCAGTAGATTGGACACCGGGGGCAATTCACCCCTCCACTTT	CASRLDTGGNSPLHF
TRBV4-1	14	TRBJ1-2	.	.	TGCGCCAGCAGCCAAGCCGCCCTAAACTATGGCTACACCTTC	CASSQAALNYGYTF
TRBV10-2	15	TRBJ2-7	medium-sized	TRBD1	TGCGCCAGCAGTGAGTCGGGACAGGGATATCTCGAGCAGTACTTC	CASSESGQGYLEQYF